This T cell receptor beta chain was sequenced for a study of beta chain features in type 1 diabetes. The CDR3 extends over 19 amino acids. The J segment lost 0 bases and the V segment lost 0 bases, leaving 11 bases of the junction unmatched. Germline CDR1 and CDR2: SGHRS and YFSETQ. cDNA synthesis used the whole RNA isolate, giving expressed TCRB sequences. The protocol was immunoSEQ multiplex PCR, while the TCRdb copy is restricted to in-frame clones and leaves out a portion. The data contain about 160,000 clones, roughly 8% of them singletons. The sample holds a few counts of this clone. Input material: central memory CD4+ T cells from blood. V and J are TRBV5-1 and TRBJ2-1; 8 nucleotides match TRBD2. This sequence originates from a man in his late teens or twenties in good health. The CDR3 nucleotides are TGCGCCAGCAGCTTGGGTCCTGACCTAGCGGGTAGCTCCTACAATGAGCAGTTCTTC. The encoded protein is CASSLGPDLAGSSYNEQFF.